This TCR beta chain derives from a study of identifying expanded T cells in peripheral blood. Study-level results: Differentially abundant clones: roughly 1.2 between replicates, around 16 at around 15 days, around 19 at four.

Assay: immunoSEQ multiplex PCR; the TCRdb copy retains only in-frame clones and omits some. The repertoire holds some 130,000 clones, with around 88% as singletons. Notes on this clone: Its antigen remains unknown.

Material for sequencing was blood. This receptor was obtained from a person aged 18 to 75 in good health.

In nucleotides, the CDR3 is TGTGCCTGGAAAGGGTATCAAAACAATGAGCAGTTCTTC. Translating it yields CAWKGYQNNEQFF. This chain uses TRBV30 with TRBJ2-1, with D hard to call. The CDR3 contains 13 residues. In germline, CDR1 is GTSNPN, CDR2 SVGIG (reference sequence). Trimming shortened V by 4 bases and J by 5 bases, and 12 bases separated the two germline ends.